Listed below are T cell receptor beta chains from one sample, sequenced in a study of cytomegalovirus exposure and HLA in healthy donors. Method: immunoSEQ multiplex PCR; TCRdb's copy keeps in-frame clones and lacks some. The sample lists 130,000 or so clones, about three fifths occurring once. The sample consisted of PBMCs. These receptors all come from a male donor in good health and CMV-seronegative. Both conserved end residues are part of each CDR3. The D gene is left open where the match is weak. Some rows have no size entry. The others give once, few or many, or a class for an expanded clone.

d_call: -
v_call: TRBV6-6
clone_size: -
j_call: TRBJ1-1
cdr3_nt: TGTGCCATCAGCTCCGGGACACCCGCAGCTTTCTTT
cdr3_aa: CAISSGTPAAFF

d_call: -
v_call: TRBV7-9
clone_size: -
j_call: TRBJ1-1
cdr3_nt: TGTGCCAGCAGCTTCGGGGGGAATGGGGTCACTGAAGCTTTCTTT
cdr3_aa: CASSFGGNGVTEAFF

d_call: TRBD2
v_call: TRBV2
clone_size: -
j_call: TRBJ2-1
cdr3_nt: TGTGCCAGCAGTGTGATGTTAACTAGCGGACCCAATGAGCAGTTCTTC
cdr3_aa: CASSVMLTSGPNEQFF

d_call: TRBD1
v_call: TRBV28
clone_size: -
j_call: TRBJ1-5
cdr3_nt: TGTGCCAGCAGTTTACCACTGACAGGGGTTGATCAGCCCCAGCATTTT
cdr3_aa: CASSLPLTGVDQPQHF

d_call: TRBD2
v_call: TRBV28
clone_size: -
j_call: TRBJ2-3
cdr3_nt: TGTGCCAGCAGCAAGAGCGGGGGTTTCATAGATACGCAGTATTTT
cdr3_aa: CASSKSGGFIDTQYF

d_call: TRBD1
v_call: TRBV18
clone_size: -
j_call: TRBJ2-3
cdr3_nt: TGTGCCAGCTCACCCGACAGGGAAGATACGCAGTATTTT
cdr3_aa: CASSPDREDTQYF

d_call: -
v_call: TRBV30
clone_size: -
j_call: TRBJ1-6
cdr3_nt: TGTGCCTGGAGTGTAGTGGCGGATAATTCACCCCTCCACTTT
cdr3_aa: CAWSVVADNSPLHF

d_call: -
v_call: TRBV28
clone_size: -
j_call: TRBJ1-2
cdr3_nt: TGTGCCAGCACCCTACACCCGGACACAGACCGCCCTAACTATGGCTACACCTTC
cdr3_aa: CASTLHPDTDRPNYGYTF

d_call: -
v_call: TRBV27
clone_size: -
j_call: TRBJ2-7
cdr3_nt: TGTGCCAGCAGTTTTGGGGCAGGGTCCTACGAGCAGTACTTC
cdr3_aa: CASSFGAGSYEQYF

d_call: -
v_call: TRBV7-9
clone_size: many
j_call: TRBJ1-3
cdr3_nt: TGTGCCAGCAGCTTAGAATCGGGTTCTGGAAACACCATATATTTT
cdr3_aa: CASSLESGSGNTIYF

d_call: -
v_call: TRBV9
clone_size: -
j_call: TRBJ1-2
cdr3_nt: TGTGCCAGCAGCGTAGCGGCAGGGGCGAACTATGGCTACACCTTC
cdr3_aa: CASSVAAGANYGYTF

d_call: TRBD1
v_call: TRBV25-1
clone_size: few
j_call: TRBJ1-1
cdr3_nt: TGTGCCAGTCCGCAGGGGGAATTGATGAACACTGAAGCTTTCTTT
cdr3_aa: CASPQGELMNTEAFF

d_call: TRBD1
v_call: TRBV27
clone_size: many
j_call: TRBJ1-1
cdr3_nt: TGTGCCAGCAGCACACTCATACCGGGACAGGTAGGAGGGAACACTGAAGCTTTCTTT
cdr3_aa: CASSTLIPGQVGGNTEAFF

d_call: -
v_call: TRBV5-4
clone_size: -
j_call: TRBJ2-5
cdr3_nt: TGTGCCAGCAGCCCCCCGGGTAGCGTGATCCAGTACTTC
cdr3_aa: CASSPPGSVIQYF

d_call: TRBD1
v_call: TRBV7-2
clone_size: -
j_call: TRBJ1-1
cdr3_nt: TGTGCCAGCAGAACCCGGACAGGGGACACTGAAGCTTTCTTT
cdr3_aa: CASRTRTGDTEAFF

d_call: TRBD2
v_call: TRBV7-6
clone_size: few
j_call: TRBJ2-3
cdr3_nt: TGTGCCAGCAGCCGTAGCGGGGGCCGCACAGATACGCAGTATTTT
cdr3_aa: CASSRSGGRTDTQYF

d_call: -
v_call: TRBV6-1
clone_size: -
j_call: TRBJ2-4
cdr3_nt: TGTGCCAGCGGGGCGGACAGTCACATTCAGTACTTC
cdr3_aa: CASGADSHIQYF

d_call: TRBD2
v_call: TRBV5-1
clone_size: -
j_call: TRBJ2-5
cdr3_nt: TGCGCCAGCAGTTTTAGCGGGGGGGCCTCCTTTGAGACCCAGTACTTC
cdr3_aa: CASSFSGGASFETQYF

d_call: -
v_call: TRBV19
clone_size: few
j_call: TRBJ1-3
cdr3_nt: TGTGCCAGTAGTATTCAGTCGGGGGCTGGAAACACCATATATTTT
cdr3_aa: CASSIQSGAGNTIYF

d_call: -
v_call: TRBV5-1
clone_size: -
j_call: TRBJ2-3
cdr3_nt: TGCGCCAGCAGCTTGGAGCAATCCACAGATACGCAGTATTTT
cdr3_aa: CASSLEQSTDTQYF

d_call: -
v_call: TRBV6-5
clone_size: -
j_call: TRBJ1-6
cdr3_nt: TGTGCCAGCAGTTACGGAGGGAGTAATTCACCCCTCCACTTT
cdr3_aa: CASSYGGSNSPLHF

d_call: TRBD2
v_call: TRBV2
clone_size: -
j_call: TRBJ2-7
cdr3_nt: TGTGCCAGCAGTGAAAGGCCCCCGGGACTAGGCTACGAGCAGTACTTC
cdr3_aa: CASSERPPGLGYEQYF

d_call: -
v_call: TRBV7-2
clone_size: -
j_call: TRBJ1-1
cdr3_nt: TGTGCCAGCAGCTTTGCCGGACTGGGGAACACTGAAGCTTTCTTT
cdr3_aa: CASSFAGLGNTEAFF

d_call: TRBD2
v_call: TRBV7-2
clone_size: few
j_call: TRBJ2-5
cdr3_nt: TGTGCCAGCAGCTTAGGACGGCAGGGCGGGGGAAGAAGGGAGACCCAGTACTTC
cdr3_aa: CASSLGRQGGGRRETQYF

d_call: TRBD2
v_call: TRBV7-2
clone_size: -
j_call: TRBJ2-3
cdr3_nt: TGTGCCAGCAGCCCTAACCAGGGGACTAGCGGCACAGATACGCAGTATTTT
cdr3_aa: CASSPNQGTSGTDTQYF

d_call: -
v_call: TRBV7-3
clone_size: -
j_call: TRBJ2-5
cdr3_nt: TGTGCCAGCAGCTTCAACGATCGGGAGACCCAGTACTTC
cdr3_aa: CASSFNDRETQYF

d_call: -
v_call: TRBV7-8
clone_size: -
j_call: TRBJ1-2
cdr3_nt: TGTGCCAGCAGCTTCGACGGTCTACGCGGGGGCTACACCTTC
cdr3_aa: CASSFDGLRGGYTF

d_call: TRBD1
v_call: TRBV19
clone_size: -
j_call: TRBJ2-7
cdr3_nt: TGTGCCAGTAGTATCTGGGACAGGTCCTACGAGCAGTACTTC
cdr3_aa: CASSIWDRSYEQYF

d_call: -
v_call: TRBV7-2
clone_size: -
j_call: TRBJ2-6
cdr3_nt: TGTGCCAGCAGCTTAAACAGGGACTCTGGGGCCAACGTCCTGACTTTC
cdr3_aa: CASSLNRDSGANVLTF

d_call: TRBD2
v_call: TRBV27
clone_size: few
j_call: TRBJ2-1
cdr3_nt: TGTGCCAGCAGTAGGGGACTAGCGGGGGATTTCGGCTCCTACAATGAGCAGTTCTTC
cdr3_aa: CASSRGLAGDFGSYNEQFF

d_call: -
v_call: TRBV21-1
clone_size: -
j_call: TRBJ2-7
cdr3_nt: TGTGCCAGCATCCCCTTGGGCGGGACAGGACCTTCGCAGCAGTACTTC
cdr3_aa: CASIPLGGTGPSQQYF

d_call: TRBD1
v_call: TRBV7-6
clone_size: -
j_call: TRBJ2-5
cdr3_nt: TGTGCCAGCAGCTTAGTGACAGGGGGCTGGGAGACCCAGTACTTC
cdr3_aa: CASSLVTGGWETQYF

d_call: -
v_call: TRBV10-3
clone_size: few
j_call: TRBJ2-7
cdr3_nt: TGTGCCATCAGTGAGGGTGGGGGCCTTTACGAGCAGTACTTC
cdr3_aa: CAISEGGGLYEQYF

d_call: TRBD1
v_call: TRBV27
clone_size: -
j_call: TRBJ1-1
cdr3_nt: TGTGCCAGCATGAGAGCGGACAGGCGGGGAACTGAAGCTTTCTTT
cdr3_aa: CASMRADRRGTEAFF

d_call: TRBD2
v_call: TRBV6-6
clone_size: -
j_call: TRBJ2-1
cdr3_nt: TGTGCCAGCAGGGGTAGCGGGGACTTTGCCTACAATGAGCAGTTCTTC
cdr3_aa: CASRGSGDFAYNEQFF

d_call: TRBD1
v_call: TRBV28
clone_size: few
j_call: TRBJ2-6
cdr3_nt: TGTGCCAGCGCGGGACAGGGGTCCTCTGGGGCCAACGTCCTGACTTTC
cdr3_aa: CASAGQGSSGANVLTF

d_call: -
v_call: TRBV6-1
clone_size: -
j_call: TRBJ1-6
cdr3_nt: TGTGCCAGCAGTGAGAGAGTCAACAATTCACCCCTCCACTTT
cdr3_aa: CASSERVNNSPLHF

d_call: -
v_call: TRBV19
clone_size: -
j_call: TRBJ1-5
cdr3_nt: TGTGCCAGTAGTCTAGGGCAGGGTGGCAATCAGCCCCAGCATTTT
cdr3_aa: CASSLGQGGNQPQHF

d_call: TRBD2
v_call: TRBV9
clone_size: -
j_call: TRBJ2-2
cdr3_nt: TGTGCCAGCAGCGTAGGTATGTTGGCTAGCGGCCCCGGGGAGCTGTTTTTT
cdr3_aa: CASSVGMLASGPGELFF

d_call: TRBD1
v_call: TRBV6-6
clone_size: few
j_call: TRBJ1-6
cdr3_nt: TGTGCCAGTTGCAGGGGGTCAGGTAGTTCACCCCTCCACTTT
cdr3_aa: CASCRGSGSSPLHF

d_call: -
v_call: TRBV5-6
clone_size: once
j_call: TRBJ1-2
cdr3_nt: TGTGCCAGCAGCTCACAGGGAGCTGGCTACACCTTC
cdr3_aa: CASSSQGAGYTF

d_call: -
v_call: TRBV2
clone_size: few
j_call: TRBJ1-5
cdr3_nt: TGTGCCAGCAGTGGACCTGGAGGCAATCAGCCCCAGCATTTT
cdr3_aa: CASSGPGGNQPQHF

d_call: -
v_call: TRBV7-2
clone_size: -
j_call: TRBJ2-7
cdr3_nt: TGTGCCAGCAGCCCTTCCGGGGGACAGTCCTACGAGCAGTACTTC
cdr3_aa: CASSPSGGQSYEQYF

d_call: -
v_call: TRBV30
clone_size: -
j_call: TRBJ1-5
cdr3_nt: TGTGCCTGGAGTCGGGGGGCGAATCAGCCCCAGCATTTT
cdr3_aa: CAWSRGANQPQHF

d_call: -
v_call: TRBV19
clone_size: few
j_call: TRBJ1-5
cdr3_nt: TGTGCCAGTAGTATCTTTGCAGGGGTTAACGGCAATCAGCCCCAGCATTTT
cdr3_aa: CASSIFAGVNGNQPQHF

d_call: TRBD1
v_call: TRBV5-6
clone_size: -
j_call: TRBJ1-3
cdr3_nt: TGTCCCAGCAGCTCCAGGGGGCGAACTGGAAACACCATATATTTT
cdr3_aa: CPSSSRGRTGNTIYF

d_call: -
v_call: TRBV6-1
clone_size: -
j_call: TRBJ1-3
cdr3_nt: TGTGCCAGCAGTGACACCCAGGGTAGGGCCATATATTTT
cdr3_aa: CASSDTQGRAIYF

d_call: TRBD2
v_call: TRBV6-8
clone_size: -
j_call: TRBJ2-7
cdr3_nt: TGTGCCAGCAGTCTCATCCGACTAGCGGGGGGTAACGAGCAGTACTTC
cdr3_aa: CASSLIRLAGGNEQYF

d_call: TRBD2
v_call: TRBV19
clone_size: -
j_call: TRBJ2-3
cdr3_nt: TGTGCCAGTAGTGACACTAGCGGGGGGGCGGCAGATACGCAGTATTTT
cdr3_aa: CASSDTSGGAADTQYF

d_call: -
v_call: TRBV29-1
clone_size: -
j_call: TRBJ2-1
cdr3_nt: TGCAGCGGACTGAGCTCCTACAATGAGCAGTTCTTC
cdr3_aa: CSGLSSYNEQFF

d_call: TRBD1
v_call: TRBV14
clone_size: -
j_call: TRBJ1-3
cdr3_nt: TGTGCCAGCAGCGGACAGGTCTCTGGAAACACCATATATTTT
cdr3_aa: CASSGQVSGNTIYF

d_call: TRBD1
v_call: TRBV19
clone_size: -
j_call: TRBJ2-7
cdr3_nt: TGTGCCAGTAGTAGGGCGACAGGGGGGTACGAGCAGTACTTC
cdr3_aa: CASSRATGGYEQYF

d_call: TRBD2
v_call: TRBV10-3
clone_size: -
j_call: TRBJ2-7
cdr3_nt: TGTGCCATCGGGCCCGGGACTAGCGTCTACGAGCAGTACTTC
cdr3_aa: CAIGPGTSVYEQYF

d_call: -
v_call: TRBV5-1
clone_size: few
j_call: TRBJ2-7
cdr3_nt: TGCGCCAGCGGCGAAACAGGCTACGAGCAGTACTTC
cdr3_aa: CASGETGYEQYF

d_call: -
v_call: TRBV30
clone_size: few
j_call: TRBJ2-7
cdr3_nt: TGTGCCTGGAGTGTACCTGGGGCCCAGAGCTCCTACGAGCAGTACTTC
cdr3_aa: CAWSVPGAQSSYEQYF

d_call: TRBD1
v_call: TRBV28
clone_size: few
j_call: TRBJ1-5
cdr3_nt: TGTGCCAGCAGCCCGGACAGGAGGGGCAATCAGCCCCAGCATTTT
cdr3_aa: CASSPDRRGNQPQHF